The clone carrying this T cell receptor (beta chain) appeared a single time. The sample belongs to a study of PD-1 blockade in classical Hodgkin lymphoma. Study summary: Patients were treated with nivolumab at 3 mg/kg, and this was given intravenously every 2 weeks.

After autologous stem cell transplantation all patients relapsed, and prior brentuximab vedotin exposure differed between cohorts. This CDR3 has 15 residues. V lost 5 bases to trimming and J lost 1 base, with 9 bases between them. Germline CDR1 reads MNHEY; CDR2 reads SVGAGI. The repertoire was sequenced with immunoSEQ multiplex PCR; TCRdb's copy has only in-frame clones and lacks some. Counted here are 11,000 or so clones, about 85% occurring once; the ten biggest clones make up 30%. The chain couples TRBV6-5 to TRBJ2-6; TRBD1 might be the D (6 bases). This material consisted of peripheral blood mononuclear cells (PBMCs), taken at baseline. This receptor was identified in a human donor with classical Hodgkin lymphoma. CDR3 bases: TGTGCCAGCAGTCAACAGGGTTCTGGGGCCAACGTCCTGACTTTC. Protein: CASSQQGSGANVLTF.